Presented here are 21 T cell receptor beta chains from one specimen sequenced in a study of blood T cell repertoires in COVID-19. Data came from immunoSEQ multiplex PCR; TCRdb stores just in-frame clones and leaves some out. The sample consists of 130,000 or so clones, about 85% of them appearing once. Sequencing was performed on peripheral blood. These receptors all stem from a human donor in a cohort sampled during active COVID-19.

This chain uses TRBV15 with TRBJ1-2, with D possibly matching TRBD1 (5 bases). This CDR3 comprises 14 residues. V was clipped by 0 bases and J by 8 bases, with 13 bases between them. From germline, CDR1 is LNHNV and CDR2 YYDKDF (reference sequence). CDR3: CATSRDTGRGGYTF. The DNA of the CDR3 is TGTGCCACCAGCAGAGATACAGGCCGGGGGGGCTACACCTTC.

The chain couples TRBV6-5 to TRBJ1-1; maybe TRBD1 (5 bases). V lost 2 bases to trimming and J lost 3 bases, with 7 bases between them. The CDR3 has 13 residues. Germline-derived CDR1 and CDR2 are MNHEY and SVGAGI. Here the CDR3 DNA reads TGTGCCAGCAGTTACGGGGGGGACACTGAAGCTTTCTTT. It is translated as CASSYGGDTEAFF.

The genes are TRBV28 and TRBJ1-2, with D possibly being TRBD1 (5 bases). Germline-derived CDR1 and CDR2 are MDHEN and SYDVKM. The CDR3 extends over 15 amino acids. Trimming removed 7 bases at V and 5 bases at J, with 20 bases between. CDR3 protein: CASTLGGSMGYGYTF. CDR3 coding DNA: TGTGCCAGCACTCTCGGGGGTTCGATGGGTTATGGCTACACCTTC.

The genes are TRBV9 and TRBJ1-1, with D tentatively TRBD1 (6 bases). V dropped 4 bases and J dropped 0 bases, with 13 bases sitting between them. Germline CDR1 and CDR2: SGDLS and YYNGEE. The CDR3 extends over 15 amino acids. The CDR3 spells CASSLGGAVNTEAFF. The CDR3 DNA reads TGTGCCAGCAGCCTTGGGGGGGCGGTGAACACTGAAGCTTTCTTT.

The chain joins TRBV10-3 to TRBJ1-2; D not certain. CDR3 length equals 14 residues. In germline, CDR1 is ENHRY, CDR2 SYGVKD. The ends were cut back, 10 bases at V and 3 bases at J, with 18 bases in the middle. This CDR3 reads CATSRAQSDYGYTF. In DNA form, the CDR3 reads TGTGCCACATCAAGAGCACAGTCTGACTATGGCTACACCTTC.

The J gene is TRBJ2-2, the V gene TRBV5-1; weak D call: TRBD1 (6 bases). V lost 5 bases to trimming and J lost 0 bases, with 20 bases between them. This CDR3 spans 18 amino acids. Per germline, CDR1 SGHRS and CDR2 YFSETQ. The CDR3 DNA sequence: TGCGCCAGCAGAAAAACCACGACAGGCGCTTCGAACACCGGGGAGCTGTTTTTT. Amino acid sequence: CASRKTTTGASNTGELFF. The full variable domain, rest sourced from reference TRBV5-1 and TRBJ2-2, is KAGVTQTPRYLIKTRGQQVTLSCSPISGHRSVSWYQQTPGQGLQFLFEYFSETQRNKGNFPGRFSGRQFSNSRSEMNVSTLELGDSALYLCASRKTTTGASNTGELFFGEGSRLTVL.

The chain has TRBV19 and TRBJ1-1, with 8 bases fitting TRBD1. The J segment lost 2 bases and the V segment lost 11 bases, leaving 4 bases of the junction unmatched. There are 12 residues in the CDR3. Germline V gene lookup returns CDR1 LNHDA and CDR2 SQIVND (reference sequence). The CDR3 spells CACGQGNTEAFF. DNA for the CDR3: TGTGCCTGCGGACAGGGAAACACTGAAGCTTTCTTT. Using reference TRBV19 and TRBJ1-1 for the parts outside the CDR3, the full variable domain is DGGITQSPKYLFRKEGQNVTLSCEQNLNHDAMYWYRQDPGQGLRLIYYSQIVNDFQKGDIAEGYSVSREKKESFPLTVTSAQKNPTAFYLCACGQGNTEAFFGQGTRLTVV.

Comments on this clone: Distinct nucleotide sequences in the sample also encode this CDR3. The chain combines TRBV6-5 with TRBJ1-1, with D possibly matching TRBD1 (6 bases). Germline CDR1 reads MNHEY; CDR2 reads SVGAGI. The CDR3 sequence is 12 residues long. Trimming took 2 bases from V and 8 from J, leaving 9 bases between them. CDR3 sequence reads: CASSYDRGEAFF. CDR3 nucleotide sequence: TGTGCCAGCAGTTACGATAGGGGGGAAGCTTTCTTT.

V is TRBV6-2 or TRBV6-3 and J is TRBJ2-1; TRBD2 agrees at 7 bases. This CDR3 spans 15 amino acids. Trimming removed 2 bases from V and 9 bases from J; junction bases left unmatched: 10. Per germline, CDR1 MNHEY and CDR2 SVGEGT. The CDR3 coding sequence is TGTGCCAGCAGTTACAATCTAGCGGCCGGCAGTGAGCAGTTCTTC. This sequence encodes CASSYNLAAGSEQFF.

The rearrangement uses TRBV5-1 and TRBJ1-1; TRBD1 might be the D (5 bases). The CDR3 covers 14 residues. Germline CDR1 is SGHRS and CDR2 is YFSETQ. V was clipped by 6 bases and J by 1 base, with 13 bases between them. CDR3 sequence (DNA): TGCGCCAGCACCACCTCGACAGCGAACACTGAAGCTTTCTTT. It yields the protein CASTTSTANTEAFF.

The chain uses TRBV7-6 and TRBJ2-7; D gene uncertain. Germline V CDR1 and CDR2: SGHVS, FNYEAQ. CDR3 length: 14 residues. Trimming removed 1 base from V and 0 bases from J, with 7 bases in between. CDR3 in DNA: TGTGCCAGCAGCTTAGTGGAGCGCTCCTACGAGCAGTACTTC. Its translation is CASSLVERSYEQYF.

The J gene is TRBJ2-7, the V gene TRBV25-1; D call uncertain. CDR1 is MGHDK and CDR2 is SYGVNS in the germline V gene. The CDR3 has 12 residues. Trimming cost V 3 bases and J 6 bases, with 9 bases left between them. CDR3 sequence: CASSDYLSEQYV. CDR3 nucleotides: TGTGCCAGCAGTGATTACTTGTCCGAGCAGTACGTC.

This clone is a singleton in its sample. At one boundary the junction diverges from the germline segment, which might be a read error. Other nucleotide sequences from this sample produce the same CDR3. This chain uses TRBV5-6 with TRBJ1-4; a possible D gene is TRBD1 (6 bases). The CDR3 totals 16 residues. Germline CDR1 reads SGHDT; CDR2 reads YYEEEE. The CDR3 region is CASSLGQFATNEKLFF. CDR3 bases: TGTGCCAGTAGCTTAGGACAGTTCGCAACTAATGAAAAACTGTTTTTT. Drawing the rest from reference TRBV5-6 and TRBJ1-4, the complete variable domain is DAGVTQSPTHLIKTRGQQVTLRCSPKSGHDTVSWYQQALGQGPQFIFQYYEEEERQRGNFPDRFSGHQFPNYSSELNVNALLLGDSALYLCASSLGQFATNEKLFFGSGTQLSVL.

The rearrangement joins TRBV7-9 to TRBJ2-7; D possibly corresponds to TRBD2 (5 bases). The CDR3 extends over 14 amino acids. Looked up from germline, CDR1 is SEHNR and CDR2 is FQNEAQ (reference sequence). V gave up 4 bases and J gave up 2 bases, with 12 bases separating them. In DNA, the CDR3 is TGTGCCAGCAGCTCCCCGGGGAAACCCTACGAGCAGTACTTC. As protein: CASSSPGKPYEQYF.

The V call is TRBV11-2, the J call TRBJ1-2; maybe TRBD1 (6 bases). Germline assignment: CDR1 SGHAT and CDR2 FQNNGV. V lost 6 bases and J 2 bases, leaving 10 bases between the germline ends. This CDR3 has 13 amino acids. In nucleotides, the CDR3 is TGTGCCAGCAGTTACAGGGCGAACTATGGCTACACCTTC. Translating it yields CASSYRANYGYTF. The full variable domain, in which reference TRBV11-2 and TRBJ1-2 provide the parts outside the CDR3, is EAGVAQSPRYKIIEKRQSVAFWCNPISGHATLYWYQQILGQGPKLLIQFQNNGVVDDSQLPKDRFSAERLKGVDSTLKIQPAKLEDSAVYLCASSYRANYGYTFGSGTRLTVV.

This rearrangement joins TRBV24-1 to TRBJ2-1, with D perhaps TRBD1 (6 bases). The CDR3 is 16 amino acids. V was clipped by 3 bases and J by 6 bases, with 17 bases between them. Germline values: CDR1 KGHDR, CDR2 SFDVKD. The CDR3, as DNA: TGTGCCACCAGTGATCCCGGGACACACGCTGTCAATGAGCAGTTCTTC. This codes for CATSDPGTHAVNEQFF.

The chain joins TRBV15 to TRBJ2-1; possibly TRBD2 for D (8 bases). The germline V gene has CDR1 LNHNV and CDR2 YYDKDF (reference sequence). The CDR3 has 15 amino acids. The V end lost 9 bases, the J end lost 6 bases, and 21 bases lay between the germline ends. CDR3 region: CATAGGSGKTNEQFF. The CDR3 nucleotides read TGTGCCACTGCAGGGGGTAGCGGGAAGACCAATGAGCAGTTCTTC.

The count of this clone is one. This sequence joins TRBV6-1 and TRBJ1-5, with TRBD1 as a possible D gene (6 bases). The CDR3 is made up of 12 amino acids. With 1 base removed from V and 15 bases from J, the gap between germline ends came to 13 bases. Germline CDR1 is MNHNS and CDR2 is SASEGT. The CDR3 nucleotides are TGTGCCAGCAGTGAAGGGTCGGGCAGGGGGCATTTT. Translating it yields CASSEGSGRGHF.

The chain links TRBV6-6 to TRBJ1-5; no definite D call. This CDR3 is 13 amino acids long. CDR1 MNHNY and CDR2 SVGAGI come from the germline V gene (reference sequence). The V gene lost 7 bases and the J gene lost 0 bases, with 7 bases spanning the gap. CDR3 DNA sequence: TGTGCCAGCACCCTAGATAGCAATCAGCCCCAGCATTTT. Protein: CASTLDSNQPQHF.

The chain has TRBV3-1 (or the pseudogene TRBV3-2) and TRBJ2-1; 10 bases match TRBD2. V shed 4 bases and J 8 bases; nucleotides not matched to a gene: 5. CDR1 is LGHDT and CDR2 is YNNKEL in the germline V gene (reference sequence). This CDR3 has 14 amino acids. This CDR3 reads CASSPSGRGYEQFF. The CDR3 DNA reads TGTGCCAGCAGCCCTAGCGGGAGAGGCTATGAGCAGTTCTTC.

The chain uses TRBV4-1 and TRBJ2-6, with TRBD2 matching over 14 bases. The germline CDR1 and CDR2 sequences are MGHRA and YSYEKL. The CDR3 is made up of 19 amino acids. Trimming removed 3 bases from V and 4 bases from J; junction bases left unmatched: 8. CDR3 nucleotides: TGCGCCAGCAGCCAGAGGGGACTAGCGGGAGTTGGAGGGGCCAACGTCCTGACTTTC. Its translation: CASSQRGLAGVGGANVLTF.